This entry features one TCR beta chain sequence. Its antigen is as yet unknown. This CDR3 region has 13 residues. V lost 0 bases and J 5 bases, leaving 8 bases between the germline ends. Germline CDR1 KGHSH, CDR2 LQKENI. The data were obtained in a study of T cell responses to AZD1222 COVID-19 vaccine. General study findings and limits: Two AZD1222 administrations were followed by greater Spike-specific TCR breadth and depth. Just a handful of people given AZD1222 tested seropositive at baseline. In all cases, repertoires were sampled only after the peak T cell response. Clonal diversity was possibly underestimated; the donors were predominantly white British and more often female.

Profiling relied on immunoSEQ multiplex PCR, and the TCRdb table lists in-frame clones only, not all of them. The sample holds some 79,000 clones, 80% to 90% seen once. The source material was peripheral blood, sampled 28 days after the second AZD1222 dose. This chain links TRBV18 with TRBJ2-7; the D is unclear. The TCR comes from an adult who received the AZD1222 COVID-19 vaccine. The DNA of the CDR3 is TGTGCCAGCTCACCACCGACGAACCACGAGCAGTACTTC. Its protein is CASSPPTNHEQYF.